Listed below are T cell receptor beta chains from one sample, sequenced in a study of Tregs in tolerant kidney transplant recipients. TCRdb's table, derived via immunoSEQ multiplex PCR, lists solely in-frame clones and lacks some. This repertoire shows about 14,000 clones, about 80% found once; its top ten account for approximately 2%. The sample consisted of Tregs from blood, taken before the transplant. The receptors here all came from a human donor who received a combined kidney and bone marrow transplant. Each CDR3 is given without its conserved first and last residue.

V gene,J gene,CDR3 protein
TRBV5-1,TRBJ2-7,ASSWGPGRRVHEQY
TRBV19,TRBJ1-1,ASSPQGQGMNTEAF
TRBV4-3,TRBJ1-2,ASSPNREQGVYYGYT
TRBV18,TRBJ1-3,ASSPLAGDGNTIY
TRBV2,TRBJ2-7,ASRFGRGLSEQY
TRBV30,TRBJ2-1,AWSVPAPFQF
TRBV10-2,TRBJ2-7,ASEGAGLDEQY
TRBV5-6,TRBJ2-3,ASSLGQGDADTQY
TRBV5-1,TRBJ2-3,ASSQTDTQY
TRBV18,TRBJ2-1,ASSPRTSGSGEQF
TRBV25-1,TRBJ1-1,ASSPGTGDGYTEAF
TRBV10-3,TRBJ1-2,AISDEGNYGYT
TRBV5-4,TRBJ2-7,ASSSPGHGAYEQY
TRBV5-1,TRBJ1-2,ASSFLPGSYGYT
TRBV4-2,TRBJ1-6,ASSQLGAGGFFNSPLH
TRBV11-2,TRBJ1-6,ASSLMAGGISPLH
TRBV5-1,TRBJ2-1,ASSLGAGPYNEQF
TRBV7-6,TRBJ1-1,ASSSNYRVTEAF
TRBV9,TRBJ1-2,ASSDGGEGYGYT
TRBV9,TRBJ2-2,ASSVEPSRNTGELF
TRBV10-2,TRBJ2-1,ASRTGGSSYNEQF
TRBV2,TRBJ2-5,ASRPRTFEGGQTQY
TRBV2,TRBJ2-5,ASSPVHQETQY
TRBV27,TRBJ1-1,ASSRRGGTGAMEAF
TRBV7-9,TRBJ2-1,ASSPGLAGEGNEQF
TRBV6-5,TRBJ1-2,ASSSIGGLGYT
TRBV5-1,TRBJ1-2,ASSPRQGGYGYT
TRBV7-9,TRBJ1-4,ASSLVTGANEKLF
TRBV28,TRBJ1-1,ASSRTTGLMNTEAF
TRBV4-1,TRBJ2-3,ASSQETSANPWGDTQY
TRBV9,TRBJ1-2,ASSSFMTPRLGGYT
TRBV29-1,TRBJ2-3,SGGVTTDTQY
TRBV28,TRBJ1-2,ASSSGYGYT
TRBV7-9,TRBJ1-3,ASSFGAASGNTIY
TRBV7-8,TRBJ2-7,ASSQRSREQY
TRBV29-1,TRBJ2-3,SAFSVSTDTQY
TRBV2,TRBJ1-1,ASSEAPPVGRDTEAF
TRBV27,TRBJ1-3,ASSFPSTRQHSGNTIY
TRBV18,TRBJ1-5,ASSPSSGDQPQH
TRBV7-6,TRBJ2-5,ASSPRQETQY
TRBV9,TRBJ2-3,ASSVVGGLADTQY
TRBV2,TRBJ2-1,APRQGDSYNEQF
TRBV4-1,TRBJ2-1,ASSQGIAGGFYNEQF
TRBV6-5,TRBJ2-1,ASSHRTGRYNEQF
TRBV2,TRBJ2-7,ASSETPGTGRGEQY
TRBV5-1,TRBJ2-7,ASSLGLAGGPSYEQY
TRBV27,TRBJ2-1,ASSLSRNTNEQF
TRBV29-1,TRBJ2-4,SALRGTDIQY
TRBV28,TRBJ1-2,ASTNNPHRGHGYT
TRBV28,TRBJ1-2,ASSFTGRGGYT
TRBV2,TRBJ2-7,ASIGGRAYEQY
TRBV28,-,AAATGTSGPNEQF
TRBV7-9,TRBJ2-1,ASSLFGGFVANEQF
TRBV6-1,TRBJ2-3,ASSDPGGSTDTQY
TRBV28,TRBJ2-7,ASSQSAYEQY